This TCR beta chain was captured in a study of cytomegalovirus exposure and HLA in healthy donors. Study context: A later analysis reported the same platform for the 95 to 150 validation repertoires and the approximately 640 first-cohort repertoires. Study-wide findings and caveats: CMV antigen specificity of a few CMV-associated chains was confirmed in vitro.

Profiled with immunoSEQ multiplex PCR; TCRdb holds only in-frame clones, not every one. The table includes roughly 100,000 clones, roughly 86% detected once. The ends were cut back, 2 bases at V and 3 bases at J, with 14 bases in the middle. CDR3 size: 15 residues. CDR1 is MNHEY, CDR2 SVGAGI, per germline. Concerning this clone: What it binds is unknown.

The sequence was obtained from a woman between 18 and 30 years old in good health and CMV-seropositive. The sequenced sample was PBMCs. This rearrangement joins TRBV6-5 to TRBJ2-7; possible D gene TRBD2, 5 bases. The CDR3 is CASSYPAGNFYEQYF. DNA for the CDR3: TGTGCCAGCAGTTACCCCGCCGGGAACTTCTACGAGCAGTACTTC.